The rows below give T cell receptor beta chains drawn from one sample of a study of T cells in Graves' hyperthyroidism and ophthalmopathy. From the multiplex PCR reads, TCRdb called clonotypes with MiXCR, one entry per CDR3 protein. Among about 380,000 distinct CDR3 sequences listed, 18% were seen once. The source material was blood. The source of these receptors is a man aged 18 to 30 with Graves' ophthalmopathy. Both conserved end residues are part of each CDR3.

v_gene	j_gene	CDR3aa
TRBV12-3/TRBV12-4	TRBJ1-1	CASSLILTEAFF
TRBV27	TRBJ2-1	CASRQEYYNEQFF
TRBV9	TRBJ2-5	CASGPRRLAGQETQYF
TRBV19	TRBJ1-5	CASSMSGLRREPQHF
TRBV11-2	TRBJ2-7	CASSLDPGYYEQYF
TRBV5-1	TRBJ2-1	CASGSGTGTYNEQFF
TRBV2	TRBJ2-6	CASSAHRDRAGANVLTF
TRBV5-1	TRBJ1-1	CASSLVTSGGGNTEAFF
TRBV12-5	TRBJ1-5	CASGLLTSSNQPQHF
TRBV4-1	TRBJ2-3	CASSLTAEDEDTQYF
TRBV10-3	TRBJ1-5	CAISEESRQPQHF